One sample yielded the 29 T cell receptor beta chains listed below, sequenced in a study of shared clonotypes between healthy human individuals. The method was immunoSEQ multiplex PCR; TCRdb's version includes in-frame clones alone and lacks a portion of them. The sample has around 1.1 million clones, around 77% seen once; the top ten hold roughly 0.83%. The sequenced material came from memory CD4+ T cells from PBMCs. The subset is: CD45RA-negative fraction. The receptors originated from a young man in good health. Some clones in this sample may be carry-over from other donors' samples.

This chain joins TRBV1 and TRBJ1-1. TRBV1 is an annotated pseudogene. This CDR3 is 13 amino acids long. CDR3 loop: CTSSPSLNTEAFF. In DNA form, the CDR3 reads TGCACCAGCAGCCCGAGCTTGAACACTGAAGCTTTCTTT.

The chain recombines TRBV7-2 with TRBJ2-7; 8 bases map to TRBD2. Germline trimming cut 5 bases from V and 3 bases from J; bases unmatched to any gene: 9. Germline V gene lookup returns CDR1 SGHTA and CDR2 FQGNSA. CDR3 size: 15 residues. The CDR3 DNA reads TGTGCCAGCAGCACACTGGGACTAGAGTTCTACGAGCAGTACTTC. Its protein is CASSTLGLEFYEQYF.

The table lists this clone with a count of one. A read error may produce the germline difference seen at one junction end. The same CDR3 is also encoded by other DNA sequences in this sample. The chain has TRBV6-4 and TRBJ2-6; 7 bases match TRBD1. Germline V CDR1 and CDR2: MRHNA, SNTAGT. This CDR3 spans 15 amino acids. CDR3 in DNA: TGTGCCAGCAGCTCTACAGGGGCTGGGGCCAACGTCTTGACTTTC. Translating it yields CASSSTGAGANVLTF.

The rearrangement links TRBV6-1 to TRBJ1-5; no firm D call. CDR1 and CDR2 (germline): MNHNS, SASEGT. Trimming stripped 2 bases from V and 6 bases from J, with 8 bases between. This CDR3 contains 13 residues. CDR3 sequence (DNA): TGTGCCAGCAGTGAATCGGGATTTCAGCCCCAGCATTTT. Translated: CASSESGFQPQHF.

This clone has more than one count but fewer than ten. The chain joins TRBV7-2 to TRBJ1-5, with 7 bases aligning to TRBD1. The CDR3 loop spans 15 amino acids. V trimming: 2 bases; J trimming: 6 bases; junction bases outside the gene matches: 7. Germline-derived CDR1 and CDR2 are SGHTA and FQGNSA. The CDR3 reads CASSLTRQGGQPQHF. In nucleotides, the CDR3 is TGTGCCAGCAGCTTAACCCGACAGGGTGGTCAGCCCCAGCATTTT.

J is TRBJ2-7 and V is TRBV20-1; D unclear. The CDR3 runs to 10 residues. Germline lookup yields CDR1 DFQATT and CDR2 SNEGSKA (reference sequence). With 5 bases removed from V and 9 bases from J, the gap between germline ends came to 11 bases. This chain's CDR3 is CSAARTVQYF. Here the CDR3 DNA reads TGCAGTGCTGCCCGGACGGTGCAGTACTTC.

The genes are TRBV7-2 and TRBJ1-3; maybe TRBD1 (5 bases). Germline V CDR1 and CDR2: SGHTA, FQGNSA. This CDR3 region has 13 residues. With 5 bases removed from V and 3 bases from J, the gap between germline ends came to 8 bases. For the CDR3, the DNA is TGTGCCAGCAGCCAAGACAGTGGAAACACCATATATTTT. Translating gives CASSQDSGNTIYF.

The chain has TRBV4-1 and TRBJ2-7, with TRBD2 identical over 7 bases. Trimming removed 9 bases from V and 0 bases from J; junction bases left unmatched: 8. CDR1 and CDR2 from the germline V gene are MGHRA and YSYEKL. CDR3 length: 14 amino acids. This CDR3 is CASRRLAFSYEQYF. The CDR3 nucleotides are TGCGCCAGTCGGAGACTAGCCTTCTCCTACGAGCAGTACTTC.

This clone showed up just a few times. This sequence joins TRBV2 and TRBJ2-4; D tentatively reads TRBD1 or TRBD2 (5 bases each). Germline-derived CDR1 and CDR2 are SNHLY and FYNNEI. V was cut by 8 bases and J by 7 bases, with 18 bases left in between. This CDR3 contains 14 residues. CDR3 amino acids: CASHEGRVGNIQYF. The CDR3 DNA sequence: TGTGCCAGCCACGAGGGCAGGGTCGGGAACATTCAGTACTTC.

The table lists this clone with a count of one. The rearrangement uses TRBV2 and TRBJ1-3; no firm D call. Looked up from germline, CDR1 is SNHLY and CDR2 is FYNNEI. Trimming shortened V by 0 bases and J by 0 bases, and 9 bases separated the two germline ends. The CDR3 is made up of 16 amino acids. The CDR3 bases are TGTGCCAGCAGTGAAGCCGGACTCCCCTCTGGAAACACCATATATTTT. This codes for CASSEAGLPSGNTIYF.

This rearrangement joins TRBV30 to TRBJ2-6; perhaps TRBD2 as D (5 bases). The CDR3 totals 14 residues. Germline loops: CDR1 GTSNPN, CDR2 SVGIG (reference sequence). Deletions cut 4 bases from V and 1 base from J, with 8 bases between. Written as DNA, the CDR3 is TGTGCCTGGAACTGGAGGTCTGGGGCCAACGTCCTGACTTTC. It yields the protein CAWNWRSGANVLTF.

The CDR3 loop is CASSLYPPAGYSNQPQHF. Here the CDR3 DNA reads TGTGCCAGCAGTTTATACCCCCCGGCGGGCTATAGCAATCAGCCCCAGCATTTT. The rearrangement joins TRBV27 to TRBJ1-5; D is ambiguous. V was pared by 1 base and J by 0 bases, with 16 bases between. The CDR3 runs 18 residues. Germline V CDR1 and CDR2: MNHEY, SMNVEV (reference sequence).

This clone was observed a handful of times. This sample also contains other DNA sequences that code for the same CDR3. The rearrangement joins TRBV18 to TRBJ2-5, with D unclear. The CDR3 contains 12 residues. CDR1 and CDR2 from the germline V gene are KGHSH and LQKENI. The V gene lost 4 bases and the J gene lost 0 bases, with 3 bases spanning the gap. CDR3: CASSQYQETQYF. As DNA, the CDR3 is TGTGCCAGCTCACAGTACCAAGAGACCCAGTACTTC.

This chain links TRBV11-2 with TRBJ2-7, with TRBD1 identical over 8 bases. CDR1 SGHAT and CDR2 FQNNGV come from the germline V gene. There are 16 residues in the CDR3. Losses at the gene ends were 5 bases for V and 2 bases for J; bases not matched to a gene: 11. The CDR3 DNA reads as TGTGCCAGCAGCGCCCGTGCCGGGACAGGAACCTACGAGCAGTACTTC. Translation gives CASSARAGTGTYEQYF. The full variable domain, in which reference TRBV11-2 and TRBJ2-7 provide the parts outside the CDR3, is EAGVAQSPRYKIIEKRQSVAFWCNPISGHATLYWYQQILGQGPKLLIQFQNNGVVDDSQLPKDRFSAERLKGVDSTLKIQPAKLEDSAVYLCASSARAGTGTYEQYFGPGTRLTVT.

J is TRBJ1-1 and V is TRBV11-2; TRBD1 matches at 8 bases. The CDR3 contains 13 residues. The germline gives CDR1 SGHAT, CDR2 FQNNGV. V was pared by 4 bases and J by 6 bases, with 4 bases of the junction left unmatched. The CDR3 nucleotides are TGTGCCAGCAGCTCTGGACAGGGTGCTGAAGCTTTCTTT. Protein sequence: CASSSGQGAEAFF.

About this clone: This may be a read error: a much more frequent sequence differs by one nucleotide. CDR3 sequence reads: CAASKGYTEAFF. CDR3 sequence (DNA): TGTGCCGCCAGCAAGGGATACACTGAAGCTTTCTTT. The chain combines TRBV15 with TRBJ1-1; unclear D gene. This CDR3 is 12 amino acids long. The V gene's germline CDR1 is LNHNV and CDR2 YYDKDF (reference sequence).

The J gene is TRBJ2-7, the V gene TRBV25-1; 8 bases map to TRBD1. The trim removed 4 bases at V and 2 bases at J, leaving 7 bases unmatched. The germline V gene encodes CDR1 MGHDK and CDR2 SYGVNS. The CDR3 is 15 amino acids. The CDR3 bases are TGTGCCAGCAGTGGACTCTTGACAGGGGCCTACGAGCAGTACTTC. The encoded protein is CASSGLLTGAYEQYF.

This clone was seen ten or more times. The rearrangement joins TRBV5-6 to TRBJ2-4; 9 bases line up with TRBD2. The germline gives CDR1 SGHDT, CDR2 YYEEEE. The CDR3 consists of 17 residues. Trimming at V came to 4 bases and at J to 3 bases, leaving 11 bases not matched to a gene. Here the CDR3 reads CASSPTWGLAGKNIQYF. In DNA, the CDR3 is TGTGCCAGCAGCCCCACCTGGGGACTAGCAGGCAAAAACATTCAGTACTTC.

V is TRBV7-9 and J is TRBJ2-1; the D call may be TRBD1 or TRBD2 (5 bases each). CDR1 is SEHNR, CDR2 FQNEAQ, per germline (reference sequence). Trimming left V 3 bases short and J 0 bases short, with 9 bases between. The CDR3 runs to 15 residues. CDR3 sequence: CASSFWGSSYNEQFF. CDR3 DNA: TGTGCCAGCAGCTTTTGGGGGAGCTCCTACAATGAGCAGTTCTTC.

As concerns this clone: Within the sample, other DNA sequences also encode this same CDR3. V usage is TRBV7-2 and J usage is TRBJ1-5; D call uncertain. Trimming stripped 0 bases from V and 4 bases from J, with 7 bases between. CDR1 is SGHTA, CDR2 FQGNSA, per germline. CDR3 size: 14 residues. CDR3 sequence: CASSLAPRNQPQHF. In DNA form, the CDR3 reads TGTGCCAGCAGCTTAGCCCCAAGAAATCAGCCCCAGCATTTT.

This clone has ten or more counts. V is TRBV2 and J is TRBJ2-1; D may be TRBD2 (5 bases). This CDR3 is built from 12 residues. Germline CDR1 reads SNHLY; CDR2 reads FYNNEI. V gave up 5 bases and J gave up 9 bases, with 11 bases separating them. The CDR3 sequence is CASSRTAGEQFF. CDR3 sequence (DNA): TGTGCCAGCAGTCGTACGGCGGGTGAGCAGTTCTTC.

The chain links TRBV15 to TRBJ1-4; D is possibly TRBD1 (5 bases). V shed 4 bases and J shed 5 bases, with 8 bases lying between them. CDR1 and CDR2 (germline): LNHNV, YYDKDF (reference sequence). This CDR3 spans 13 amino acids. DNA of the CDR3: TGTGCCACCAGCAAGGGGAGGAATGAAAAACTGTTTTTT. Residues: CATSKGRNEKLFF.

The rearrangement uses TRBV29-1 and TRBJ2-1, with TRBD2 matching over 14 bases. This CDR3 has 14 residues. Germline-derived CDR1 and CDR2 are SQVTM and ANQGSEA. V gave up 7 bases and J gave up 8 bases; unmatched junction bases: 7. The CDR3 reads CSAAGTSGRDEQFF. In DNA, the CDR3 is TGCAGCGCAGCCGGGACTAGCGGGAGAGATGAGCAGTTCTTC.

V and J are TRBV28 and TRBJ2-3; TRBD1 aligns across 7 bases. Germline trimming cut 2 bases from V and 1 base from J; bases unmatched to any gene: 9. The CDR3 is 17 amino acids. Germline lookup yields CDR1 MDHEN and CDR2 SYDVKM. The CDR3 here is CASSLTGTVRGTDTQYF. CDR3 nucleotide sequence: TGTGCCAGCAGTTTAACCGGGACAGTGCGGGGCACAGATACGCAGTATTTT.

The chain carries TRBV30 and TRBJ1-6, with 8 positions matching TRBD1. V was clipped by 8 bases and J by 4 bases; unmatched bases: 4. Germline V gives CDR1 GTSNPN, CDR2 SVGIG (reference sequence). The CDR3 is made up of 13 amino acids. Here the CDR3 DNA reads TGTGCCCGCCGGACAGGGTATAATTCACCCCTCCACTTT. It specifies CARRTGYNSPLHF.

The chain links TRBV27 to TRBJ2-5; 7 nucleotides align to TRBD1. This CDR3 has 19 amino acids. V was clipped by 4 bases and J by 5 bases; unmatched bases: 22. Germline CDR1 is MNHEY and CDR2 is SMNVEV (reference sequence). CDR3 in amino acids: CASSSLRSISGTVRETQYF. The CDR3 region has the DNA TGTGCCAGCAGTTCCCTGAGGTCAATCTCCGGGACAGTAAGGGAGACCCAGTACTTC.

The rearrangement joins TRBV2 to TRBJ2-1; the match to TRBD1 covers 7 bases. Losses at the gene ends were 4 bases for V and 6 bases for J; bases not matched to a gene: 9. The germline V gene encodes CDR1 SNHLY and CDR2 FYNNEI. The CDR3 extends over 15 amino acids. The CDR3 here is CASSVSTGQGNEQFF. CDR3 DNA sequence: TGTGCCAGCAGTGTTTCGACAGGGCAGGGCAATGAGCAGTTCTTC.

The chain is built from TRBV6-1 and TRBJ2-3, with no clear D. In germline, CDR1 is MNHNS, CDR2 SASEGT. This CDR3 spans 14 amino acids. The V end lost 2 bases, the J end lost 4 bases, and 10 bases lay between the germline ends. The chain's CDR3 is CASSERQLPDTQYF. The CDR3 DNA is TGTGCCAGCAGTGAACGGCAGCTTCCAGATACGCAGTATTTT.

The rearrangement uses TRBV27 and TRBJ1-4; TRBD1 agrees at 10 bases. Trimming removed 11 bases from V and 3 bases from J; junction bases left unmatched: 15. Germline CDR1 reads MNHEY; CDR2 reads SMNVEV (reference sequence). This CDR3 spans 17 amino acids. In DNA, the CDR3 is TGTGCCCCCTGCGCCGGGACAGGGGACCGTGCTAATGAAAAACTGTTTTTT. As protein: CAPCAGTGDRANEKLFF.